This T cell receptor (beta chain) comes out of a study of T cells in lung cancer brain metastases listed by TCRdb under 2018. As for the study more broadly: Most of the roughly 20 patients had a history of tobacco use, with a median of roughly 40 pack-years. About 90% of the roughly 20 patients received no interval therapy between primary and metastasis resection. The primary and brain metastasis specimens were acquired a median of around 320 days apart. The study compared TCR beta CDR3 repertoires of fully resected primary non-small cell lung cancers with those of paired brain metastases. The cohort comprised some 20 patients contributing about 40 specimens, one primary lung lesion and one brain metastasis each. Of the patients, approximately twelve were female and roughly 9 were male, and their median age at first diagnosis was more than 50 years. Primary and metastatic specimens both had an average DNA integrity number of roughly 4, with no significant difference between the two sites.

Findings and caveats that apply to the study as a whole: Effects of preoperative corticosteroids on T cell infiltration in brain metastases could not be controlled. DNA fragmentation in FFPE samples may have prevented retrieval of the complete infiltrating T cell repertoire. Most clones were found to be lesion-specific, and limited overlap was observed between paired lesions (mean Morisita index roughly 0.2). Brain metastases had significantly fewer unique productive clones than paired primaries (median about 1,500 versus 4,200). The ten most abundant clones accounted for a significantly larger fraction of the repertoire in brain metastases than in primaries, which suggests clonal expansion.

Between roughly 2.24 and 4.92 ug genomic DNA was input per sample, with paired samples receiving equal DNA input. TCR beta libraries were constructed with the immunoSEQ hsTCRbeta Kit, which uses multiplexed V and J gene primers in two PCR steps. Pooled libraries, together with positive and negative controls, were sequenced on an Illumina MiSeq with a 100-cycle paired-end protocol. The paper's processing steps were these. The immunoSEQ vendor processed the raw data into normalized, annotated TCR beta repertoire reports. Richness was counted as unique clones by nucleotide sequence, and total richness was extrapolated with the iChao1 and Efron-Thisted estimators. Pielou's evenness, Simpson's index, top-ten clone proportional abundance, and Morisita overlap index were used to characterize and compare paired lesions. Held by TCRdb, this immuneACCESS table contains in-frame sequences only and omits some clones. Under half of the omission traces to an unresolved V gene where checked; the cause of the rest is unknown. That table is the source of V, J and clone size, and D and trimming were worked out from the DNA. Within this sample are 3,900 or so clones, with around nine tenths of them counted one time only. The ten biggest clones cover over 8% of the sample.

For this clone: The antigen it binds to is not known. One junction end does not reproduce the germline sequence, and a read error may be involved. The same CDR3 can be traced to other DNA sequences in this sample.

From its cysteine to its phenylalanine, the CDR3 spans 14 amino acids. Solely the CDR3 DNA is kept, with 42 bases framed from the first base. Sequences SGHRS (CDR1) and YFSETQ (CDR2) are obtained from the germline V gene. Patients had resection either for delayed recurrence of a solitary brain metastasis or for synchronous oligometastatic disease. Patients with a history of multiple malignancies were excluded so that cancers other than NSCLC would not be included. Tumor areas were macrodissected from 5 or 6 deparaffinized about 10 um unstained sections, using marked H&E slides as a guide. Every specimen was formalin-fixed and paraffin-embedded (FFPE). Genomic DNA was extracted using the AllPrep DNA/RNA FFPE Kit.

The sequence links TRBV5-1 to TRBJ2-2; tentative D gene TRBD2, with 5 bases matching. The sequence derives from a man aged 55 to 70 with non-small cell lung cancer. Sequencing used tumor tissue from the primary lung tumor. Per the publication, the cell subset or site label means: primary lung cancer lesion. The sequence in DNA is TGCGCCAGCAGCGAAAACGCGAACACCGGGGAGCTATTTTTT. This is translated as CASSENANTGELFF.